The 13 T cell receptor beta chains presented below share a single source sample, sequenced in a study of blood T cells in healthy people across ages. Through a sample-barcoded 5' primer and a J-beta primer mix, a second PCR was run for roughly 7 to 12 cycles. TCRdb independently ran MiXCR on the 5' RACE reads; one entry per CDR3 protein. This repertoire shows roughly 1,500,000 distinct CDR3 sequences, approximately 40% found once; its top ten account for 7.9%. The sequencing sample was made of blood. The receptors were gathered from a woman under 30 in good health.

This clonotype was counted a few times. CDR3 nucleotide sequence: TGTGCCAGCAGTGGTCCTAGCCGTCGCTACGAGCAGTACTTC. It is translated as CASSGPSRRYEQYF. J is TRBJ2-7 and V is TRBV2; tentatively, D is TRBD2 (5 bases). V was pared by 4 bases and J by 3 bases, with 13 bases between. Germline CDR1 SNHLY, CDR2 FYNNEI. The CDR3 contains 14 residues. The complete variable domain, with remaining parts taken from reference TRBV2 and TRBJ2-7, reads EPEVTQTPSHQVTQMGQEVILRCVPISNHLYFYWYRQILGQKVEFLVSFYNNEISEKSEIFDDQFSVERPDGSNFTLKIRSTKLEDSAMYFCASSGPSRRYEQYFGPGTRLTVT.

Only a few counts were recorded for this clonotype. The rearrangement uses TRBV28 and TRBJ2-3; perhaps TRBD2 as D (6 bases). V lost 5 bases, J lost 4 bases, and 19 bases lay in between. Germline V gene lookup returns CDR1 MDHEN and CDR2 SYDVKM. The CDR3 runs 16 residues. CDR3 coding DNA: TGTGCCAGCAGTCCCGAACTAGCCGGGCCCGCAGATACGCAGTATTTT. It specifies CASSPELAGPADTQYF.

There are a few counts of this clonotype. At one end the junction does not follow the germline gene, possibly because of a read error. The rearrangement joins TRBV20-1 to TRBJ2-4; D remains ambiguous. The CDR3 has 14 residues. The germline V gene has CDR1 DFQATT and CDR2 SNEGSKA (reference sequence). As DNA, the CDR3 is TGCAGTGCAAGAGATACTATAGCCAAAAACATTCAGTACTTC. Its protein product is CSARDTIAKNIQYF.

The table lists this clonotype with a few counts. The rearrangement joins TRBV6-6 to TRBJ2-4, with 7 bases lining up with TRBD1. Germline lookup yields CDR1 MNHNY and CDR2 SVGAGI (reference sequence). The CDR3 spans 16 residues. V was pared by 0 bases and J by 9 bases, with 11 bases of the junction left unmatched. CDR3 coding DNA: TGTGCCAGCAGTTACTCGCCTGGCGGACAGGAAGGCATTCAGTACTTC. Amino acids: CASSYSPGGQEGIQYF.

This rearrangement joins TRBV20-1 to TRBJ2-3; 7 bases line up with TRBD1. This CDR3 has 18 residues. V lost 0 bases to trimming and J lost 3 bases; unmatched junction nucleotides: 15. Germline loops: CDR1 DFQATT, CDR2 SNEGSKA (reference sequence). The CDR3 region has the DNA TGCAGTGCTAGAGATCCTCAGGGGGTGAGGTTAAGTACAGATACGCAGTATTTT. Residues: CSARDPQGVRLSTDTQYF.

The gene calls are TRBV28 and TRBJ2-1, with 8 bases aligning to TRBD1. The length of the CDR3 is 14 residues. The germline gives CDR1 MDHEN, CDR2 SYDVKM. The J segment lost 2 bases and the V segment lost 11 bases, leaving 8 bases of the junction unmatched. DNA for the CDR3: TGTGCCCACGGACAGGGCCGGCCCTACAATGAGCAGTTCTTC. Residues: CAHGQGRPYNEQFF. Using reference TRBV28 and TRBJ2-1 for the parts outside the CDR3, the full variable domain is DVKVTQSSRYLVKRTGEKVFLECVQDMDHENMFWYRQDPGLGLRLIYFSYDVKMKEKGDIPEGYSVSREKKERFSLILESASTNQTSMYLCAHGQGRPYNEQFFGPGTRLTVL.

V is TRBV9 and J is TRBJ1-2; TRBD1 aligns across 8 bases. CDR3 length: 17 residues. Germline CDR1 SGDLS, CDR2 YYNGEE. The V and J ends lost 4 bases and 5 bases, in that order; junction bases with no gene match: 16. CDR3 in amino acids: CASSSLPGTGPDYGYTF. CDR3 nucleotide sequence: TGTGCCAGCAGCTCCCTCCCGGGGACAGGCCCCGATTATGGCTACACCTTC.

This clonotype was observed a few times. CDR3 region: CASSESLINIQYF. The CDR3 bases are TGTGCCAGCAGTGAAAGTCTGATAAACATTCAGTACTTC. The rearrangement joins TRBV2 to TRBJ2-4; no firm D call. This CDR3 spans 13 amino acids. CDR1 and CDR2 (germline): SNHLY, FYNNEI. V lost 2 bases and J lost 6, with 8 bases in between.

This clonotype was observed a few times. The CDR3 spells CASSRTGPPADEQYF. Written as DNA, the CDR3 is TGTGCCAGCTCACGCACGGGACCCCCGGCCGACGAGCAGTACTTC. The rearrangement joins TRBV18 to TRBJ2-7, with D possibly being TRBD1 or TRBD2 (5 bases each). V was pared by 4 bases and J by 5 bases, with 18 bases between. Germline CDR1 reads KGHSH; CDR2 reads LQKENI. This CDR3 region has 15 residues.

This clonotype was recorded once. The rearrangement joins TRBV9 to TRBJ1-2; unclear D gene. The V gene's germline CDR1 is SGDLS and CDR2 YYNGEE. The CDR3 length is 14 residues. The V end was cut by 2 bases, the J end by 6 bases, with 14 bases between. CDR3 nucleotide sequence: TGTGCCAGCAGCGTGGCAGGCCTGTCGGATGGCTACACCTTC. It encodes CASSVAGLSDGYTF.

This clonotype has just a few counts. The rearrangement uses TRBV20-1 and TRBJ2-4, with D perhaps matching TRBD2 (8 bases). The CDR3 totals 16 residues. Germline V gives CDR1 DFQATT, CDR2 SNEGSKA (reference sequence). Trimming removed 0 bases from V and 6 bases from J, with 18 bases in between. The CDR3 DNA is TGCAGTGCTAGAGATATAGCGGGACAGCAAGTAAACATTCAGTACTTC. This codes for CSARDIAGQQVNIQYF.

This clonotype was seen only a few times. The chain joins TRBV12-3 or TRBV12-4 to TRBJ1-2; D gene unclear. This CDR3 has 12 amino acids. Trimming shortened V by 1 base and J by 8 bases, and 8 bases separated the two germline ends. Here the CDR3 reads CASSLELGGYTF. The CDR3 region has the DNA TGTGCCAGCAGTTTAGAGCTAGGGGGCTACACCTTC.

The CDR3 here is CSAPRTGMENTEAFF. The CDR3, as DNA: TGCAGTGCTCCCCGGACAGGGATGGAGAACACTGAAGCTTTCTTT. This rearrangement joins TRBV20-1 to TRBJ1-1; 8 bases are shared with TRBD1. CDR3 length: 15 amino acids. CDR1 is DFQATT, CDR2 SNEGSKA, per germline (reference sequence). V lost 5 bases and J lost 1; bases outside the gene matches: 9.